This T cell receptor (beta chain) originates from a study of blood T cell repertoires in COVID-19 (TCRdb year 2020). At the level of the whole study: Collaborator samples came from the United States, Italy and Spain and covered acute and convalescent phases of COVID-19. The material from the prospective study consisted of cDNA or gDNA derived from T cells, B-cell-depleted T cells, or PBMCs. Subjects who had been exposed to COVID-19, were actively infected with it, or had recovered from it provided the deeply sampled blood TCRbeta repertoires that made up the dataset. A freely available public database, intended as a resource for researchers studying the immune response to SARS-CoV-2, is where the repertoires were released. Samples came from the ongoing ImmuneRACE study (first 160 participants) plus 1,254 subjects from 6 global collaborators. A de-identified subject ID, COVID-19 status, age in years and sex were almost always included in the sample metadata. Where HLA class I and class II types were available, the types were taken from metadata supplied by the sample provider, not from assay-based typing. The research as a whole found: Clinical and demographic metadata were provided uncurated, with the amount varying by source and participant.

One collaborating source in Seattle enrolled patients while the patients were actively infected and followed the patients over time throughout the course of disease. Each collaborating institution followed its own protocols to collect whole blood in K2EDTA tubes. For TCRbeta analysis, collaborators shipped samples as frozen whole blood, isolated PBMCs, or DNA extracted from either of those sample types. Turning to this clone: It lacks a known antigen. Base-call qualities are not available, and no considerably larger clone is one nucleotide away.

TCRbeta CDR3 regions were amplified from genomic DNA by means of the immunoSEQ Assay, a bias-controlled multiplex PCR. The study's processing was this. The number of nucleated cells in each sample was estimated by amplification of reference gene primers within the assay. To quantify the absolute abundance of each unique TCRbeta CDR3 rearrangement, sequence reads were collapsed and filtered. For each sample, productive Simpson clonality was calculated by taking the square root of Simpson's diversity index across productive rearrangements. TCRdb holds this immuneACCESS table with in-frame rearrangements only. Some clones are missing; in checked studies, unresolved V genes explain under half, and the rest has no known cause. V, J and clone size are taken as reported in that table, and D and trimming were inferred from the DNA itself. For this sample the table gives 300,000 to 400,000 clones, of which roughly 90% were detected only once. Roughly 9.9% of the sample comes from the top ten.

The source of this sequence is a man aged 25 to 40 with COVID-19, enrolled during active disease. Material: peripheral blood.

The DNA sequence reads TGTGCCAGCAGCCCCGGACAGGGCTGGAGCTACACCTTC. Translated, it reads CASSPGQGWSYTF. The rearranged segments are TRBV12-3 or TRBV12-4 and TRBJ1-2, and TRBD1 matches 8 of the central bases. The CDR3 sequence holds 13 residues, the cysteine and phenylalanine included. Only the CDR3 region is kept as DNA, spanning 39 bases read in frame from base 1. V is trimmed back by 6 bases and J by 9 bases, and the junction contains 9 bases that no gene match accounts for.